The clone carrying this T cell receptor beta chain appeared a few times. Its antigen is currently unknown. The source of the sample is a study of identical twins. TCRdb re-analysed the 5' RACE reads in MiXCR, keeping a single row per CDR3 protein. The sample includes about 730,000 distinct CDR3 sequences, 21% of them seen just once. V was trimmed by 0 bases and J by 15 bases, leaving 12 bases between them. Per the germline V gene, CDR1 is LNHNV and CDR2 is YYDKDF (reference sequence). The CDR3 is made up of 12 amino acids. Study-level points and caveats: Beta clonotypes that were abundant in cord blood contained fewer insertions, a pattern absent from memory repertoires. Out-of-frame beta sequences exhibited a weaker degree of excess twin sharing.

A further study also used this sample, focusing on T cells expressing NK-cell markers. That publication notes: Several experiments confined sorting to alpha-beta TCR T cells with an anti-gamma-delta TCR antibody. In six donors, dominant NKG2C+ clonotypes were roughly 1.0-8% of CD8+ T cells.

The rearrangement joins TRBV15 to TRBJ2-4; no clear D gene. The origin of this receptor is a woman under 30 in good health. Sequenced: PBMCs. CDR3 DNA: TGTGCCACCAGCAGAGATGGCCCGAGGAGGTACTTC. It encodes CATSRDGPRRYF.